This TCR beta chain stems from a study of metastatic and nonmetastatic thyroid tumors. TCRdb re-analyzed the PCR reads through MiXCR. The sample yields roughly 89,000 clones, approximately 13% seen once. General study points: Malignant thyroid tumors reportedly had TCR beta diversity that was significantly higher than in benign nodules, in blood and tumor.

This CDR3 has 16 amino acids. The germline V gene encodes CDR1 MGHRA and CDR2 YSYEKL. V was pared by 4 bases and J by 2 bases, with 18 bases between. Thyroid surgery was performed in patients who had received no treatment beforehand. Ten or more counts support this clone. Its antigen is not identified. The specimen was tumor tissue. This chain links TRBV4-1 with TRBJ2-7; D is tentatively TRBD1 or TRBD2 (6 bases each). This TCR was sampled from a female donor with papillary thyroid cancer or a benign thyroid nodule (not recorded which). Some clones in this sample may be carry-over from other donors' samples. The CDR3 sequence: CASSPTTGRRTYEQYF. Written as DNA, the CDR3 is TGCGCCAGCAGCCCAACTACAGGGAGGCGGACCTACGAGCAGTACTTC.